This T cell receptor beta chain was sequenced for a study of type 1 regulatory T cells. TCRdb called the reads again in MiXCR, with one record for every CDR3 protein. The data hold about 18,000 distinct CDR3 sequences, with roughly 10% observed a single time. This clonotype was counted at least ten times. The CDR3 spans 16 residues. The V and J genes are TRBV21-1 and TRBJ2-3; TRBD1 is taken as the D call from the table, unchecked against the DNA. TRBV21-1 counts as a pseudogene. The sample was CD4+ T cells, either the whole sample or a sorted fraction (not recorded which). The receptor's source is a human donor in good health. The CDR3 coding sequence is TGTGCCAGCAGCACACAGGCCTGTTCTAGCACAGATACGCAGTATTTT. Residues: CASSTQACSSTDTQYF.